This TCR beta chain is from a study of blood T cell repertoires in COVID-19. Profiling relied on immunoSEQ multiplex PCR, and the TCRdb table lists in-frame clones only, not all of them. This table holds 110,000 or so clones, about 85% found once. CDR1 is MNHEY and CDR2 is SMNVEV in the germline V gene (reference sequence). Unmatched junction bases numbered 13, after V lost 6 bases and J lost 12 bases. The CDR3 is 13 residues long. The clonotype comes from a man in his forties or fifties with acute or convalescent COVID-19. The sequencing input was peripheral blood. V and J are TRBV27 and TRBJ1-2, with 7 bases fitting TRBD1. In DNA, the CDR3 is TGTGCCAGCAGCCCATACGAGTGGACAGGACACACCTTC. Protein sequence: CASSPYEWTGHTF.